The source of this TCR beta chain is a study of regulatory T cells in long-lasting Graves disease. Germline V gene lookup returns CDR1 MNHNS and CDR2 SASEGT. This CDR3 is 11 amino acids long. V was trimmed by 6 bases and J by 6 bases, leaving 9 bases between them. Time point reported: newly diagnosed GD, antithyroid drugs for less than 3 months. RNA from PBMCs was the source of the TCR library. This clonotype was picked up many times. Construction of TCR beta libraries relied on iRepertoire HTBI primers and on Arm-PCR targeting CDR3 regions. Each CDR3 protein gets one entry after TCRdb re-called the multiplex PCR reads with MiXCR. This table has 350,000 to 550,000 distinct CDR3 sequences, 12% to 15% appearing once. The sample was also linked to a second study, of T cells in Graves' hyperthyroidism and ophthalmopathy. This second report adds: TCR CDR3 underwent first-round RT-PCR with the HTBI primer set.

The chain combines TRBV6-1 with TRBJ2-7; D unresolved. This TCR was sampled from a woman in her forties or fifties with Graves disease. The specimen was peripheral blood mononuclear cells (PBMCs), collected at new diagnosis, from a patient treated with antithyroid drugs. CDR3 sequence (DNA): TGTGCCAGCAGACAGCTGCGCGAGCAGTACTTC. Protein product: CASRQLREQYF.